This TCR beta chain was obtained from a study of T cell responses to AZD1222 COVID-19 vaccine (dated by TCRdb to the early 2020s). In the study overall: Because spike-specific TCR depth and breadth did not differ between the two schedules, AZD1222 recipients who got a second dose at roughly 4 weeks were pooled with those who got a second dose at roughly 12 weeks. TCR sequencing covered roughly 230 trial participants: about 210 given two doses of AZD1222 and about 26 given two doses of MenACWY control vaccine. Trial participants were enrolled by age into subgroups of 18-55, 56-69 and 70-plus years, and around 140, 26 and 57 TCR-sequenced participants, respectively, were included in these subgroups. The full study reports these points: Participants were mostly white British and included more females than males, and it was suggested by the authors that clonal diversity may have been underestimated. After two AZD1222 doses, both the breadth and the depth of spike-specific TCRs were significantly higher than at day 0 and than in MenACWY recipients. In the small 56-69-year group, the increase in depth fell short of significance, most likely because of low power. No day 14 peak-response samples were available, so repertoires were characterized only after the peak T cell response. Conclusions about previously exposed vaccinees are limited, since just 6 or 7 AZD1222 recipients were seropositive for SARS-CoV-2 at baseline. The vaccine-associated CD4 TCRs covered the entire spike protein, and the dominant responses fell in regions 160-218 and 743-854. Nearly half of unique spike-specific TCRs reportedly recognized epitopes outside regions mutated in the B.1.351 and B.1.1.7 variants.

Its CDR3 holds 14 amino acids, cysteine through phenylalanine. CDR3 DNA is the only sequence kept; it has 42 bases, read in frame from the first base. CDR1 MNHEY and CDR2 SMNVEV were looked up in the germline V gene (reference sequence). The junction shows trimming of 2 bases on V and 5 bases on J, and the gene matches do not reach 1 base of it. According to the study, the label for this sample's time point signals: baseline before first vaccination. The vaccinee samples were drawn from two UK trials, COV001 and COV002, one of which was a single-blind randomized controlled phase 2/3 trial testing AZD1222 (ChAdOx1 nCoV-19) in healthy adults. Trial participant PBMC samples were collected at day 0 and day 28 after the second dose for TCRbeta chain sequencing. The CDR3 regions of human TCRbeta chains were analyzed by immunosequencing. The authors processed their data as follows. TCRs in the repertoires were matched against a reference library of SARS-CoV-2-specific TCRs that had been generated with the MIRA antigen-specificity platform. Breadth meant the fraction of unique TCRs that were SARS-CoV-2-associated, whereas depth meant the fraction of total T cells that were SARS-CoV-2-associated. Using the MIRA data, every spike-specific TCR was mapped to the spike region that the TCR reacted to and assigned to either a CD4 or a CD8 class. Log10-transformed breadth and depth values were compared by one-way ANOVA with Sidak's multiple comparisons tests. Held by TCRdb, this immuneACCESS table contains in-frame sequences only and omits some clones. Under half of the omission traces to an unresolved V gene where checked; the cause of the rest is unknown. The V and J calls and clone size come from that table; D and trimming were worked out from the DNA. This sample gives around 94,000 clones in total; 86% of them show up just once. The ten largest clones capture around 5% of the sample.

Regarding this clone: What antigen it recognizes has not been identified. No much larger clonotype is one base removed from it; base qualities were not supplied.

The rearrangement combines TRBV27 with TRBJ2-3; TRBD2 agrees with 10 junctional bases. Sequencing was performed on peripheral blood, taken on day 0 of AZD1222 vaccination. The sequence derives from an adult in good health. The bases are TGTGCCAGCAGTTTAAGACTAGCGGGAGATACGCAGTATTTT. The encoded protein is CASSLRLAGDTQYF.